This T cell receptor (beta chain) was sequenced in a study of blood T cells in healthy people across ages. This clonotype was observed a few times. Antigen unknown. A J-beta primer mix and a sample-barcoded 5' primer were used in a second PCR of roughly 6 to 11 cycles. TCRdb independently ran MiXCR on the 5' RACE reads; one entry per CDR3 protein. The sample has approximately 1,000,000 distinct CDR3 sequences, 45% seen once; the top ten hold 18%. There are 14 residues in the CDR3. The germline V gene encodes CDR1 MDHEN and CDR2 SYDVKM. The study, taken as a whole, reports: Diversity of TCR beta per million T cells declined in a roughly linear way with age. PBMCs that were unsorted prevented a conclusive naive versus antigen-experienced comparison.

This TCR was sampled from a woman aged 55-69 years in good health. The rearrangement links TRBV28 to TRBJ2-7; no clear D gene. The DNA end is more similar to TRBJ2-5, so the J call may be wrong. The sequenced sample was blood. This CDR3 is CASSPLLSPETQYF. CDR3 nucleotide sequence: TGTGCCAGCAGCCCTCTCCTGTCCCCTGAGACCCAGTACTTC.